This TCR beta chain appears in the sequencing data of a study of cytotoxic CD8 clonotypes in ibrutinib-treated CLL. Study at large: Average yields of roughly 260,000 productive templates and 94,082 productive rearrangements characterized the samples.

Genomic DNA in an amount of about 2 micrograms was extracted from cryopreserved PBMCs and used for the preparation of TCR beta libraries. The CDR3 loop spans 15 amino acids. V lost 1 base and J lost 6, with 14 bases in between. The germline gives CDR1 LGHNA, CDR2 YNFKEQ. Data came from immunoSEQ multiplex PCR; TCRdb stores just in-frame clones and leaves some out. The sample contains about 140,000 clones, 76% of which appear only once. This TCR came from a human donor with chronic lymphocytic leukemia. V usage is TRBV4-2 and J usage is TRBJ2-3; D is undetermined. Specimen: PBMCs, collected after 24 months of ibrutinib treatment. CDR3 DNA sequence: TGTGCCAGCAGCCAAGGGGTCGGTCGCAGCGATACGCAGTATTTT. Amino acids: CASSQGVGRSDTQYF.